This TCR beta chain came from a study of cytomegalovirus exposure and HLA in healthy donors. General study points: The study put 150 to 200 TCR beta chains on its list as cytomegalovirus-associated. The authors confirmed in vitro that a few CMV-associated chains were specific for CMV antigens. Most observed TCR sequences were rare, whereas some public TCRs were detected in many donors. It was reportedly the case that the classifier diagnosed cytomegalovirus status with high specificity and sensitivity.

The protocol was immunoSEQ multiplex PCR, while the TCRdb copy is restricted to in-frame clones and leaves out a portion. Counted here are a few hundred thousand clones, around nine tenths occurring once; the ten biggest clones make up about 0.86%. On this clone itself: Antigen: not known.

The CDR3 spans 12 residues. Trimming took 3 bases from V and 8 from J, leaving 11 bases between them. Germline lookup yields CDR1 SQVTM and CDR2 ANQGSEA. This rearrangement joins TRBV29-1 to TRBJ2-4, with D possibly TRBD1 on 5 matching bases. The sequence was collected from a woman between 18 and 29 years old in good health and CMV-seronegative. The sample was PBMCs. This chain's CDR3 is CSVEDNGHIQYF. CDR3 nucleotides: TGCAGCGTTGAGGACAATGGACACATTCAGTACTTC.